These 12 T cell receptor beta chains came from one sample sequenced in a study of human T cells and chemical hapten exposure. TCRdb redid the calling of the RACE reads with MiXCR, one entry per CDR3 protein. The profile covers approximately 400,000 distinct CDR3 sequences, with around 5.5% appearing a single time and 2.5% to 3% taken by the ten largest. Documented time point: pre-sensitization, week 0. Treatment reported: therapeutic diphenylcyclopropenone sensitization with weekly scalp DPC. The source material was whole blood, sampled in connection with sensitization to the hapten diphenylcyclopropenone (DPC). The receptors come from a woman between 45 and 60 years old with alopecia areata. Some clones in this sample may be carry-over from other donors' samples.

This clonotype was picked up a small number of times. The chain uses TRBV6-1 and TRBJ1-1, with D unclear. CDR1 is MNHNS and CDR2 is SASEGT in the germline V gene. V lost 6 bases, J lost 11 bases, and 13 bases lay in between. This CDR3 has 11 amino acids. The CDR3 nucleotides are TGTGCCAGCAGAGATGGACGAGGGGCTTTCTTT. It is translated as CASRDGRGAFF.

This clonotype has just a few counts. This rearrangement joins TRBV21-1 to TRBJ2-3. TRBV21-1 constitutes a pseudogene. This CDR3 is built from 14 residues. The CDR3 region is CASSKALGLSAQYF. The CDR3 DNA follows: TGTGCCAGCAGCAAAGCGCTGGGGTTATCCGCGCAGTATTTT.

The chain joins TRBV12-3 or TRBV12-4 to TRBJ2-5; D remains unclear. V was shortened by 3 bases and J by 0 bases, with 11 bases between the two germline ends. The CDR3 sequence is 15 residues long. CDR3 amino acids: CASSFVAVYQETQYF. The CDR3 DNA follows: TGTGCCAGCAGTTTCGTAGCTGTATACCAAGAGACCCAGTACTTC.

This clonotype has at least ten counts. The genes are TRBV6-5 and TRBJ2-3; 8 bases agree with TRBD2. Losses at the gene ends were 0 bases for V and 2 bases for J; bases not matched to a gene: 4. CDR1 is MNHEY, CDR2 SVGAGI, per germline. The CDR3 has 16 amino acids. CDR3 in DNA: TGTGCCAGCAGTTACTCTACGGGGGGGGCCACAGATACGCAGTATTTT. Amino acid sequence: CASSYSTGGATDTQYF.

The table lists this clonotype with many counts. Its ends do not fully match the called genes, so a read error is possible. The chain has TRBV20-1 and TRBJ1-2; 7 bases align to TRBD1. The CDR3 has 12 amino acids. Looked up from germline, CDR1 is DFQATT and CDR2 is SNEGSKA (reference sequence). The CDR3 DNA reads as TGCAGTACTAGGACAGGAAACTATGGCTACACCTTC. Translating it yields CSTRTGNYGYTF.

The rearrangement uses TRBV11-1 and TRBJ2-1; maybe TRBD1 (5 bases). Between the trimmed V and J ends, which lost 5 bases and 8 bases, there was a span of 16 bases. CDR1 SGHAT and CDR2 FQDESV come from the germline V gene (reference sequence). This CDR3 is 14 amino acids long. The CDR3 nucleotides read TGTGCCAGCAGCCCCGCAGGGCCCCGGGATGAGCAGTTCTTC. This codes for CASSPAGPRDEQFF.

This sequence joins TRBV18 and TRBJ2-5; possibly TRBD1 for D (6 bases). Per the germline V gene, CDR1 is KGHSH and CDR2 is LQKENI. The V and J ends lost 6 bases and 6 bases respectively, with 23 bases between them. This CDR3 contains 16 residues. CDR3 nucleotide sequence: TGTGCCAGCTCCCCAATTACGTCGGCAGGGGAGAAGACCCAGTACTTC. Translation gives CASSPITSAGEKTQYF. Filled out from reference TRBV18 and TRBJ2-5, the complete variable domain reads NAGVMQNPRHLVRRRGQEARLRCSPMKGHSHVYWYRQLPEEGLKFMVYLQKENIIDESGMPKERFSAEFPKEGPSILRIQQVVRGDSAAYFCASSPITSAGEKTQYFGPGTRLLVL.

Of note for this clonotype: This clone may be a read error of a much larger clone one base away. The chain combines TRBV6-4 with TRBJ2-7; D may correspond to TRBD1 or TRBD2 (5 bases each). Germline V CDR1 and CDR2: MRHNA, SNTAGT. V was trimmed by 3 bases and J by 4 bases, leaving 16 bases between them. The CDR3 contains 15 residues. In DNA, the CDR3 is TGTGCCAGCAGTGAGGGGGAAACCCCGTGGTACGAGCAGTACTTC. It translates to CASSEGETPWYEQYF.

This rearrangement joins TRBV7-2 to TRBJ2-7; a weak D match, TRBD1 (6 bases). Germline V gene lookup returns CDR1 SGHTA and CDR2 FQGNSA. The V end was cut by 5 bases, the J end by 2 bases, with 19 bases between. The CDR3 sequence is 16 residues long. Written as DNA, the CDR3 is TGTGCCAGCAGCCCGCTAATAGACAGGACAACCTACGAGCAGTACTTC. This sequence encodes CASSPLIDRTTYEQYF. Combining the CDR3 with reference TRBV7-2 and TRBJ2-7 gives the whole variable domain GAGVSQSPSNKVTEKGKDVELRCDPISGHTALYWYRQSLGQGLEFLIYFQGNSAPDKSGLPSDRFSAERTGGSVSTLTIQRTQQEDSAVYLCASSPLIDRTTYEQYFGPGTRLTVT.

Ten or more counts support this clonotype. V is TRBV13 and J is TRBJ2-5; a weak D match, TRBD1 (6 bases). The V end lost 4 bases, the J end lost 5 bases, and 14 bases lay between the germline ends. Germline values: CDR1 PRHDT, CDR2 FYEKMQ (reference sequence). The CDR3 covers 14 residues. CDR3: CASSSRTEGETQYF. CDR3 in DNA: TGTGCCAGCAGCTCGAGGACAGAGGGCGAGACCCAGTACTTC.

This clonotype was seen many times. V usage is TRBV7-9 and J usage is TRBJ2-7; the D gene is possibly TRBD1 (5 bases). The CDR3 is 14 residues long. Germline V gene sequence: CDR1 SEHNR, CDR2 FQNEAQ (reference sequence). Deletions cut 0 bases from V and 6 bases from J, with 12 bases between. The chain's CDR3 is CASSLAGASLEQYF. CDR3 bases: TGTGCCAGCAGCTTAGCAGGGGCCTCGCTCGAGCAGTACTTC.

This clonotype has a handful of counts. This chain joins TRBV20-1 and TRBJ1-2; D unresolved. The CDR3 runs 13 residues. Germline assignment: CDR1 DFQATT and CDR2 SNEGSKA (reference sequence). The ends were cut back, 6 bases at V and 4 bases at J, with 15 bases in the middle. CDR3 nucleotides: TGCAGTGCGCCCGACTTCCGAGGCTATGGCTACACCTTC. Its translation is CSAPDFRGYGYTF.